The clone carrying this TCR beta chain was seen a few times. Together with a sample-barcoded 5' primer, a J-beta primer mix was included in a second PCR lasting about 7 to 11 cycles. TCRdb re-called the 5' RACE reads with MiXCR, one entry per CDR3 protein. The sample records hundreds of thousands of distinct CDR3 sequences, more than 20% being singletons. Deletions cut 5 bases from V and 0 bases from J, with 11 bases between. This CDR3 has 14 residues. CDR1 is SGHAT and CDR2 is FQDESV in the germline V gene (reference sequence). The data originate from a study of blood T cells in healthy people across ages. These same records also appear under a second study, on T cells of mothers and their children.

Sequencing was done on a sample of blood. The receptor was derived from a boy aged 5-17 years in good health. The chain uses TRBV11-1 and TRBJ2-7; D might be TRBD2 (5 bases). The CDR3 protein is CASSISGDSYEQYF. CDR3 nucleotides: TGTGCCAGCAGCATCTCCGGGGACTCCTACGAGCAGTACTTC.